Below, 18 T cell receptor beta chains from the same sample are listed, as sequenced in a study of blood T cell repertoires in COVID-19. Only in-frame clones appear in the TCRdb table, and some are missing; sequencing was by immunoSEQ multiplex PCR. The sample shows about 99,000 clones, approximately 79% of them seen only once. The sequencing input was peripheral blood. All receptors derive from a woman aged 80 or over with active or convalescent COVID-19.

The rearrangement links TRBV5-8 to TRBJ1-1; D is unresolved. The germline V and J ends were trimmed by 0 bases and 10 bases, with 13 bases remaining between them. This CDR3 spans 13 amino acids. The germline CDR1 and CDR2 sequences are SGHTS and YDEGEE. The CDR3 nucleotides read TGTGCCAGCAGCTTGGTTCGGCGGGCAATAGCTTTCTTT. Encoded protein: CASSLVRRAIAFF.

J is TRBJ1-2 and V is TRBV4-3; the D gene is possibly TRBD1 (5 bases). Trimming removed 0 bases from V and 4 bases from J, with 12 bases in between. Germline CDR1 and CDR2: LGHNA and YSLEER. The CDR3 sequence is 15 residues long. The CDR3 nucleotides read TGCGCCAGCAGCCAAGAGGTAGGGGTTGGCTATGGCTACACCTTC. Its protein is CASSQEVGVGYGYTF.

The V call is TRBV3-1 (or the pseudogene TRBV3-2), the J call TRBJ1-3; tentative D call: TRBD1 (6 bases). This CDR3 has 14 residues. V lost 2 bases, J lost 4 bases, and 9 bases lay in between. In germline, CDR1 is LGHDT, CDR2 YNNKEL (reference sequence). The CDR3 nucleotides are TGTGCCAGCAGCCAAACAGGGCCCGGAAACACCATATATTTT. Translation gives CASSQTGPGNTIYF.

V is TRBV19 and J is TRBJ2-2; possible D gene TRBD1, 5 bases. CDR1 and CDR2 from the germline V gene are LNHDA and SQIVND (reference sequence). The CDR3 runs 15 residues. The V and J ends lost 7 bases and 6 bases respectively, with 18 bases between them. CDR3 bases: TGTGCCAGTACCCTAAGGGGCGTAAGGGCCGGGGAGCTGTTTTTT. This codes for CASTLRGVRAGELFF. Combining the CDR3 with reference TRBV19 and TRBJ2-2 gives the whole variable domain DGGITQSPKYLFRKEGQNVTLSCEQNLNHDAMYWYRQDPGQGLRLIYYSQIVNDFQKGDIAEGYSVSREKKESFPLTVTSAQKNPTAFYLCASTLRGVRAGELFFGEGSRLTVL.

Notes on this clone: Compared with germline, one end of the junction differs, possibly owing to a read error. The sample contains more than one DNA sequence encoding this CDR3. The rearrangement uses TRBV5-1 and TRBJ2-1, with a weak D call TRBD2 (6 bases). The CDR3 totals 13 residues. The germline V gene has CDR1 SGHRS and CDR2 YFSETQ. CDR3 sequence: CASSLAGGNEQFF. The CDR3 DNA reads TGTGCCAGCAGCTTGGCCGGGGGTAATGAGCAGTTCTTC.

The CDR3 loop is CASSRLGLAGGLSFF. Here the CDR3 DNA reads TGTGCCAGCAGCCGTTTGGGACTAGCGGGAGGTTTGTCGTTCTTC. The J gene is TRBJ2-1, the V gene TRBV5-8; TRBD2 aligns across 15 bases. V dropped 4 bases and J dropped 15; count of bases not matched to a gene: 11. Germline V lookup: CDR1 SGHTS, CDR2 YDEGEE. This CDR3 has 15 residues.

V is TRBV29-1 and J is TRBJ1-4; 7 nucleotides agree with TRBD1. Germline loops: CDR1 SQVTM, CDR2 ANQGSEA. Losses at the gene ends were 4 bases for V and 8 bases for J; bases not matched to a gene: 7. This CDR3 spans 13 amino acids. CDR3 in DNA: TGCAGCGTTGGGGGGACAGTAGGCGAAAAACTGTTTTTT. It codes for CSVGGTVGEKLFF.

The chain has TRBV19 and TRBJ1-2; D not resolved. The CDR3 spans 15 residues. Germline CDR1 LNHDA, CDR2 SQIVND (reference sequence). V shed 1 base and J shed 7 bases, with 16 bases lying between them. The CDR3 DNA reads TGTGCCAGTAGTATAGGCGCGGGAGGCTGGTCTGGCTACACCTTC. Encoded protein: CASSIGAGGWSGYTF.

The chain is built from TRBV10-3 and TRBJ2-7; TRBD1 aligns across 11 bases. V lost 10 bases, J lost 3 bases, and 11 bases stayed unmatched. CDR1 and CDR2 (germline): ENHRY, SYGVKD. This CDR3 spans 15 amino acids. CDR3 DNA: TGTGCCAGCCGCCCCCGGGGGACAGGGGGCTACGAGCAGTACTTC. Translating it yields CASRPRGTGGYEQYF.

This clone was seen only once. The V gene is TRBV7-9, the J gene TRBJ1-1, with TRBD1 matching over 7 bases. This CDR3 has 16 residues. Germline values: CDR1 SEHNR, CDR2 FQNEAQ (reference sequence). Trimming cost V 3 bases and J 4 bases; bases outside gene matches: 11. The CDR3 loop is CASSFEFGTAGTEAFF. For the CDR3, the DNA is TGTGCCAGCAGCTTTGAGTTCGGGACAGCCGGCACTGAAGCTTTCTTT.

V gene TRBV2 combines with J gene TRBJ2-5, with D possibly matching TRBD2 (5 bases). This CDR3 is built from 13 residues. CDR1 is SNHLY, CDR2 FYNNEI, per germline. The germline V and J ends were trimmed by 6 bases and 6 bases, with 14 bases remaining between them. In DNA, the CDR3 is TGTGCCAGCAGCGAGGGCCCATGGAAGACCCAGTACTTC. It translates to CASSEGPWKTQYF. Combining the CDR3 with reference TRBV2 and TRBJ2-5 gives the whole variable domain EPEVTQTPSHQVTQMGQEVILRCVPISNHLYFYWYRQILGQKVEFLVSFYNNEISEKSEIFDDQFSVERPDGSNFTLKIRSTKLEDSAMYFCASSEGPWKTQYFGPGTRLLVL.

The J gene is TRBJ2-1, the V gene TRBV7-2; 7 bases are shared with TRBD1. Germline values: CDR1 SGHTA, CDR2 FQGNSA. With 6 bases clipped from V and 8 bases from J, the junction kept 7 bases outside the gene matches. CDR3 length equals 13 residues. Here the CDR3 DNA reads TGTGCCAGCAGATACACCGGGACAGATGAGCAGTTCTTC. It yields the protein CASRYTGTDEQFF.

The gene calls are TRBV7-8 and TRBJ2-7; 7 bases align to TRBD2. With 4 bases clipped from V and 4 bases from J, the junction kept 4 bases outside the gene matches. The CDR3 is made up of 13 amino acids. Germline values: CDR1 SGHVS, CDR2 FQNEAQ. DNA of the CDR3: TGTGCCAGCAGCTCCCGACTAGCTTACGAGCAGTACTTC. It encodes CASSSRLAYEQYF.

This chain uses TRBV7-8 with TRBJ2-7; no firm D call. Trimming removed 2 bases from V and 0 bases from J, with 5 bases in between. Germline CDR1 is SGHVS and CDR2 is FQNEAQ. The CDR3 loop spans 13 amino acids. The CDR3 nucleotides read TGTGCCAGCAGCTTATCGAGCTCCTACGAGCAGTACTTC. It encodes CASSLSSSYEQYF.

This clone was found a few times. The chain is built from TRBV5-3 and TRBJ2-7; TRBD1 matches 9 bases. TRBV5-3 is marked as an open reading frame, function uncertain. Germline trimming cut 5 bases from V and 1 base from J; bases unmatched to any gene: 19. The CDR3 extends over 19 amino acids. The CDR3 is CARSQNPGQGDPRSYEQYF. The CDR3 bases are TGTGCCAGAAGTCAAAATCCGGGACAGGGAGACCCTCGGTCCTACGAGCAGTACTTC.

The count of this clone is one. This chain joins TRBV6-2 or TRBV6-3 and TRBJ2-1; 7 nucleotides agree with TRBD1. CDR3 length equals 17 residues. V lost 2 bases and J lost 7; bases outside the gene matches: 14. The germline CDR1 and CDR2 sequences are MNHEY and SVGEGT. In nucleotides, the CDR3 is TGTGCCAGCAGTTACCCTACAGGGGCCCCCGGTTATAATGAGCAGTTCTTC. Protein: CASSYPTGAPGYNEQFF.

This clone was observed a few times. The chain carries TRBV29-1 and TRBJ2-2; maybe TRBD2 (6 bases). The CDR3 is 12 amino acids. Between the trimmed V and J ends, which lost 6 bases and 6 bases, there was a span of 11 bases. Germline V gene sequence: CDR1 SQVTM, CDR2 ANQGSEA. The CDR3 spells CSVQTGAGELFF. CDR3 coding DNA: TGCAGCGTCCAGACGGGAGCCGGGGAGCTGTTTTTT.

The chain recombines TRBV6-2 or TRBV6-3 with TRBJ1-5; D remains unclear. CDR3 length equals 15 residues. V lost 4 bases and J 0 bases, leaving 10 bases between the germline ends. Per the germline V gene, CDR1 is MNHEY and CDR2 is SVGEGT. The CDR3 coding sequence is TGTGCCAGCAGTTCCCACACAGTTAGCAATCAGCCCCAGCATTTT. It codes for CASSSHTVSNQPQHF.